A selection of T cell receptor beta chains follows, all from one sample in a study of blood T cell repertoires in COVID-19. Data came from immunoSEQ multiplex PCR; TCRdb stores just in-frame clones and leaves some out. The sample lists approximately 160,000 clones, about three quarters occurring once. Sequencing was done on a sample of peripheral blood. The source is a man in his sixties with acute or convalescent COVID-19. CDR3s include the opening cysteine and the closing phenylalanine or tryptophan. The D gene is left open where the match is weak. Size is omitted from some rows. Given values are once, few, many or a class for expanded clones.

size,D,J,V,DNA,CDR3
.,.,TRBJ2-1,TRBV5-6,TGTGCCAGCAGCCCCAGGGACTCCTACAATGAGCAGTTCTTC,CASSPRDSYNEQFF
.,.,TRBJ2-1,TRBV5-1,TGCGCCAGCAGCCTCACTTCGGGGGGCCTTTCCTACAATGAGCAGTTCTTC,CASSLTSGGLSYNEQFF
.,TRBD1,TRBJ1-2,TRBV18,TGTGCCAGCTCACCAAGGTCAGGGGGCAACTATGGCTACACCTTC,CASSPRSGGNYGYTF
.,TRBD1,TRBJ1-3,TRBV6-5,TGTGCCAGCAGTTACGGGGGACAGCGGGACACCATATATTTT,CASSYGGQRDTIYF
.,TRBD2,TRBJ2-7,TRBV9,TGTGCCAGCAGCGTAGGAGGGACTAGCGGGGGCTACGAGCAGTACTTC,CASSVGGTSGGYEQYF
.,TRBD1,TRBJ1-2,TRBV27,TGTGCCAGCAGTCTTACAGGGGACAGAAACTATGGCTACACCTTC,CASSLTGDRNYGYTF
.,.,TRBJ1-3,TRBV7-2,TGTGCCAGCAGCTGGAAACAGGGTTCTGGAAACACCATATATTTT,CASSWKQGSGNTIYF
.,TRBD1,TRBJ2-7,TRBV19,TGTGCCAGTAGTTTTCGGGACAGCTCGCTGGGCTACGAGCAGTACTTC,CASSFRDSSLGYEQYF
once,TRBD2,TRBJ2-5,TRBV5-1,TGCGCCAGCAGCTCGGGACTAGCGGGGGGAAACCAAGAGACCCAGTACTTC,CASSSGLAGGNQETQYF
.,TRBD2,TRBJ2-3,TRBV6-4,TGTGCCAGCAGTGACTCTAGCGGGGGGGCTTCAGATACGCAGTATTTT,CASSDSSGGASDTQYF
.,TRBD1,TRBJ2-1,TRBV5-1,TGCGCCAGCAGCCCCGGGACAGGGACGAACGATGAGCAGTTCTTC,CASSPGTGTNDEQFF
.,.,TRBJ2-6,TRBV19,TGTGCCAGTAGTATAAGGAATTTCGGAATGTCAGGATCTACTGCCGGGGCCAACGTCCTGACTTTC,CASSIRNFGMSGSTAGANVLTF
.,TRBD1,TRBJ2-1,TRBV24-1,TGTGCCACCAGTGACGGACAGGGGATGAGCAATGAGCAGTTCTTC,CATSDGQGMSNEQFF
.,.,TRBJ1-6,TRBV25-1,TGTGCCAGCAGTGACTCACAGGGTACGGTGAATTCACCCCTCCACTTT,CASSDSQGTVNSPLHF
.,TRBD1,TRBJ1-4,TRBV18,TGTGCCAGCCACAAGGGACAGGGGAATGAAAAACTGTTTTTT,CASHKGQGNEKLFF
.,.,TRBJ2-3,TRBV7-7,TGTGCTAGCAGCTTACGTCGTACAGATACGCAGTATTTT,CASSLRRTDTQYF
.,.,TRBJ1-1,TRBV18,TGTGCCAGCTCACCTGAGGGAGGGAACACTGAAGCTTTCTTT,CASSPEGGNTEAFF
few,.,TRBJ2-7,TRBV27,TGTGCCAGCAGTTTATTTTCGGAGGGCACCTACGAGCAGTACTTC,CASSLFSEGTYEQYF
.,TRBD1,TRBJ1-1,TRBV18,TGTGCCAGCTCACCCTCCTCCGGACAGGATACTGAAGCTTTCTTT,CASSPSSGQDTEAFF
.,.,TRBJ1-2,TRBV27,TGTGCCAGCAGTCCCCACGACAGAGCTAACTATGGCTACACCTTC,CASSPHDRANYGYTF
.,TRBD1,TRBJ2-5,TRBV4-1,TGCGCCAGCAGCCAGCAAAAGACAGGGGGCATGGGGGAGACCCAGTACTTC,CASSQQKTGGMGETQYF
few,TRBD1,TRBJ1-4,TRBV10-3,TGTGCCATCAGTGAGCCCGGGACAGAACTGTTTTTT,CAISEPGTELFF
.,.,TRBJ1-5,TRBV6-5,TGTGCCAGCGGAATAAGGGGGTCTAGCAATCAGCCCCAGCATTTT,CASGIRGSSNQPQHF
.,TRBD1,TRBJ2-2,TRBV20-1,TGCAGTGCTAGTTACAGGGGAAACACCGGGGAGCTGTTTTTT,CSASYRGNTGELFF
.,TRBD1,TRBJ1-1,TRBV9,TGTGCCAGCAGCCCCCGGACAGGAATGGGCACTGAAGCTTTCTTT,CASSPRTGMGTEAFF
.,TRBD1,TRBJ1-2,TRBV24-1,TGTGCCACCAGTGACTGGACAGGGAACTATGGCTACACCTTC,CATSDWTGNYGYTF
.,.,TRBJ2-1,TRBV12-5,TGTGCTAGTGGGCCCCCGGGGGGAGGGGGGGTCAATGAGCAGTTCTTC,CASGPPGGGGVNEQFF
.,.,TRBJ2-1,TRBV3-1/TRBV3-2,TGTGCCAGCAGCCAAGATTCTACGGTTAATGAGCAGTTCTTC,CASSQDSTVNEQFF
once,TRBD1,TRBJ2-7,TRBV5-4,TGTGCCAGCAGCTTGGGCCAGGGGGTCCACGAGCAGTACTTC,CASSLGQGVHEQYF
.,TRBD2,TRBJ2-3,TRBV2,TGTGCCAGCAGCGCTGGGGGGGGCACAGATACGCAGTATTTT,CASSAGGGTDTQYF
.,TRBD1,TRBJ1-2,TRBV28,TGTGCCAGCAGTAAACACGGACAGGGGTACGGCTATGGCTACACCTTC,CASSKHGQGYGYGYTF
.,TRBD1,TRBJ1-2,TRBV4-1,TGCGCCAGCAGCCCCCGGACAGGGTTTAATGGCTACACCTTC,CASSPRTGFNGYTF
once,.,TRBJ2-7,TRBV27,TGTGCCAGCAGTTTCGTGGGGGGCTCCTACGAGCAGTACTTC,CASSFVGGSYEQYF
.,TRBD1,TRBJ2-7,TRBV5-6,TGTGCCAGCAGCTTAGGACAGGGTCATTACGAGCAGTACTTC,CASSLGQGHYEQYF
.,.,TRBJ2-2,TRBV27,TGTGCCAGCAGGGACGGACAAAACACCGGGGAGCTGTTTTTT,CASRDGQNTGELFF
.,.,TRBJ1-2,TRBV4-1,TGCGCCAGCAGCCAAGGAGGTGGTTACACCTTC,CASSQGGGYTF
.,TRBD1,TRBJ2-7,TRBV7-8,TGTGCCAGCAGCCGACAGGGGTCGACCTACGAGCAGTACTTC,CASSRQGSTYEQYF
.,.,TRBJ1-3,TRBV29-1,TGCAGCGCGTTGGGCGAGGGGGGGGCTGGAAACACCATATATTTT,CSALGEGGAGNTIYF
.,TRBD1,TRBJ2-7,TRBV5-4,TGTGCCAGCAGCCAAGGGACAGGGTTGTACGAGCAGTACTTC,CASSQGTGLYEQYF
.,.,TRBJ1-4,TRBV2,TGTGCCAGCAGTGAAGTTACAGCAACTAATGAAAAACTGTTTTTT,CASSEVTATNEKLFF
.,TRBD1,TRBJ2-7,TRBV4-1,TGCGCCAGCAGGCGCCTACCGGGACAGGGAAAAGGAGAGCAGTACTTC,CASRRLPGQGKGEQYF
once,TRBD1,TRBJ2-4,TRBV19,TGTGCCAGTAGTAGAGTTCCCGGGACAGGGAAAAACATTCAGTACTTC,CASSRVPGTGKNIQYF
.,.,TRBJ2-7,TRBV5-1,TGCGCCAGCAGCTTACTCAGGGAGGCCTACGAGCAGTACTTC,CASSLLREAYEQYF
few,TRBD1,TRBJ2-1,TRBV4-1,TGCGCCAGCAGCCGTAGACAGGGTTCGGATGAGCAGTTCTTC,CASSRRQGSDEQFF
.,.,TRBJ2-5,TRBV4-2,TGTGCCAGCAGCCAAGGGGGGGTGAAGGAGACCCAGTACTTC,CASSQGGVKETQYF
.,TRBD1,TRBJ2-7,TRBV27,TGTGCCAGTAAACCGGGACAGGGCACTGGCGAGCAGTACTTC,CASKPGQGTGEQYF
once,.,TRBJ2-2,TRBV6-5,TGTGCCAGCAGACCAGGGGCCGGGGAGCTGTTTTTT,CASRPGAGELFF
.,.,TRBJ1-2,TRBV28,TGTGCCAGCAGTTTCCTTAACTATGGCTACACCTTC,CASSFLNYGYTF
.,.,TRBJ1-6,TRBV4-1,TGCGCCAGCAGCCAAGATCGAGGCGCCTGGTCACCCCTCCACTTT,CASSQDRGAWSPLHF
.,.,TRBJ2-3,TRBV28,TGTGCCAGCAAAGATGGACAGTTTTTGCAGTATTTT,CASKDGQFLQYF
once,TRBD1,TRBJ1-5,TRBV25-1,TGTGCCAGCAGTGAAGGGACAGGGGGCAATCAGCCCCAGCATTTT,CASSEGTGGNQPQHF
.,TRBD1,TRBJ2-1,TRBV15,TGTGCCACCAGCAGAGGAACCGGGACAGTTAATGAGCAGTTCTTC,CATSRGTGTVNEQFF
.,.,TRBJ2-6,TRBV7-2,TGTGCCAGCACCGTGGCAACCGGGACAGGGGCCAACGTCCTGACTTTC,CASTVATGTGANVLTF
.,.,TRBJ1-2,TRBV30,TGTGCCTGGAGACCCAGGACAGCCGGCTATGGCTACACCTTC,CAWRPRTAGYGYTF